This entry lists 4 T cell receptor beta chains sequenced from one sample in a study of cytomegalovirus exposure and HLA in healthy donors. Researchers ran the PCR with 60 Vbeta and 13 Jbeta primers. Using immunoSEQ multiplex PCR, the repertoire was profiled, and TCRdb retains in-frame clones only, with some absent. The sample includes more than 95,000 clones, approximately 79% of them seen just once. Sequenced: PBMCs. These receptors came from a man between 45 and 60 years old in good health and CMV-seropositive.

The chain recombines TRBV6-6 with TRBJ2-5; D unresolved. Per the germline V gene, CDR1 is MNHNY and CDR2 is SVGAGI (reference sequence). Trimming took 4 bases from V and 4 from J, leaving 16 bases between them. The CDR3 has 15 amino acids. The CDR3 reads CASSFVGSPRETQYF. CDR3 nucleotide sequence: TGTGCCAGCAGTTTTGTCGGCAGCCCTAGAGAGACCCAGTACTTC.

J is TRBJ2-1 and V is TRBV6-6; 8 nucleotides agree with TRBD2. The V segment lost 5 bases and the J segment 6 bases; nucleotides outside the gene matches: 6. The CDR3 is 14 residues long. The germline gives CDR1 MNHNY, CDR2 SVGAGI (reference sequence). The chain's CDR3 is CASSTSGSRNEQFF. The CDR3 coding sequence is TGTGCCAGCAGTACCAGCGGGAGTCGCAATGAGCAGTTCTTC.

This chain uses TRBV18 with TRBJ2-3; 9 bases map to TRBD2. From germline, CDR1 is KGHSH and CDR2 LQKENI. The CDR3 runs 16 residues. J gave up 2 bases and V 3 bases, and 6 bases lay outside the gene matches. The CDR3 spells CASSPPGLAPTDTQYF. The CDR3 DNA reads TGTGCCAGCTCACCCCCAGGACTAGCGCCCACAGATACGCAGTATTTT.

V usage is TRBV28 and J usage is TRBJ1-5; 8 bases align to TRBD1. This CDR3 is built from 15 residues. The ends lost 6 bases at V and 0 bases at J; junction bases unmatched: 4. Looked up from germline, CDR1 is MDHEN and CDR2 is SYDVKM. The CDR3 here is CASRSTGVSNQPQHF. CDR3 coding DNA: TGTGCCAGCAGATCGACAGGGGTTAGCAATCAGCCCCAGCATTTT.